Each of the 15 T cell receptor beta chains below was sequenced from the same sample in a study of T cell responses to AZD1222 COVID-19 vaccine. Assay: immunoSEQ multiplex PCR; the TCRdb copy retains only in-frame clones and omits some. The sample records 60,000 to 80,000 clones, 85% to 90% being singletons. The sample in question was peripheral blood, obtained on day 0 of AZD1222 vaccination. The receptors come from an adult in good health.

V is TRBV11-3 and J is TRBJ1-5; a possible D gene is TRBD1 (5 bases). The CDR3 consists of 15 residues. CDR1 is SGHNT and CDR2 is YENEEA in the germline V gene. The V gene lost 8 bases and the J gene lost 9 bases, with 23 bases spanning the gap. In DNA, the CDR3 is TGTGCCAGCGAGACCGGGACGGTCTATGTTTGGCCCCAGCATTTT. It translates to CASETGTVYVWPQHF.

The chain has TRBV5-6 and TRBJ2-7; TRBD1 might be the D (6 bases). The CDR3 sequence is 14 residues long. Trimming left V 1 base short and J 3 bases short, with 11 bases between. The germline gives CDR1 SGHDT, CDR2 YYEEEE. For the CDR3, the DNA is TGTGCCAGCAGCTTGTCGGGACAAAGCTACGAGCAGTACTTC. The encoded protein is CASSLSGQSYEQYF.

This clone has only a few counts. CDR3 in amino acids: CASSGTRNQPQHF. The CDR3 nucleotides read TGTGCCAGCAGCGGAACCCGCAATCAGCCCCAGCATTTT. The chain links TRBV16 to TRBJ1-5; no reliable D call. V lost 5 bases and J lost 2, with 7 bases in between. The CDR3 contains 13 residues. Germline CDR1 and CDR2: KGHSY and FQNENV.

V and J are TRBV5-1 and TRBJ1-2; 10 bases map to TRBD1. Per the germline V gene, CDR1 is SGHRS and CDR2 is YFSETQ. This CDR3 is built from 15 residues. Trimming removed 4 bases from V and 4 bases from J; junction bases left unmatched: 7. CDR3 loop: CASSRTGGDSYGYTF. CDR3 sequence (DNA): TGCGCCAGCAGCAGGACAGGGGGGGATAGCTATGGCTACACCTTC.

CDR3 in DNA: TGTGCCAGCAGGGCCTCCGGGACAGGGCCCTCCGAGCAGTACTTC. Encoded protein: CASRASGTGPSEQYF. The genes are TRBV2 and TRBJ2-7, with 9 bases identical to TRBD1. Trimming removed 6 bases from V and 6 bases from J; junction bases left unmatched: 12. Germline values: CDR1 SNHLY, CDR2 FYNNEI. This CDR3 comprises 15 residues.

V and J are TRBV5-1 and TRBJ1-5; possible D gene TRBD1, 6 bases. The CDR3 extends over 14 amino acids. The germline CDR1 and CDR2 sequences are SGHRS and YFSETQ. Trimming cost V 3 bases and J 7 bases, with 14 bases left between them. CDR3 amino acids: CASSSGAGGQPQHF. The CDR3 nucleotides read TGCGCCAGCAGCTCGGGGGCAGGCGGGCAGCCCCAGCATTTT.

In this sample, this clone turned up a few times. Here the CDR3 reads CASSYWASTGELFF. Written as DNA, the CDR3 is TGTGCCAGCAGTTACTGGGCTAGCACCGGGGAGCTGTTTTTT. V and J are TRBV6-5 and TRBJ2-2; no clear D. The V end was cut by 1 base, the J end by 4 bases, with 7 bases between. The CDR3 has 14 residues. The germline V gene encodes CDR1 MNHEY and CDR2 SVGAGI.

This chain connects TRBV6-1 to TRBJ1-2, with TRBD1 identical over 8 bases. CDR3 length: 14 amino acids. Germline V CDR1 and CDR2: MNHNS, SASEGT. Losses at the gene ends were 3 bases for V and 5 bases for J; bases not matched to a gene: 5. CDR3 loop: CASSESTGGYGYTF. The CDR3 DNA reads TGTGCCAGCAGTGAGAGCACAGGGGGATATGGCTACACCTTC.

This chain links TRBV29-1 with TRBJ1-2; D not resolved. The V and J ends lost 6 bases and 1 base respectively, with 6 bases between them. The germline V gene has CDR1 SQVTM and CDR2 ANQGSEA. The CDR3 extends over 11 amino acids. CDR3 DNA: TGCAGCGTGTCACTTAACTATGGCTACACCTTC. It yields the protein CSVSLNYGYTF.

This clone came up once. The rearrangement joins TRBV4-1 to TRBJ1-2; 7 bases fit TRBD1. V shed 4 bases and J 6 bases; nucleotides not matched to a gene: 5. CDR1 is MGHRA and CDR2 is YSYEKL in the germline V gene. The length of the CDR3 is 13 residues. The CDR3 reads CASSRIGGDGYTF. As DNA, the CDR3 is TGCGCCAGCAGCCGGATAGGGGGCGATGGCTACACCTTC.

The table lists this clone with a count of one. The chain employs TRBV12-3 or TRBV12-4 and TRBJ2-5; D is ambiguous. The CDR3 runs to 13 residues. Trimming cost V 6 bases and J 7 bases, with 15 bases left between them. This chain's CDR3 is CASSHRRTGTQYF. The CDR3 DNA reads TGTGCCAGCAGCCACCGACGGACGGGGACCCAGTACTTC.

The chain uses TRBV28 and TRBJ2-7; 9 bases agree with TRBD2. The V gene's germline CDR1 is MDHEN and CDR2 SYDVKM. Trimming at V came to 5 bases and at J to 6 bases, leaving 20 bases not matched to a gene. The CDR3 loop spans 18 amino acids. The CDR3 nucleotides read TGTGCCAGCAGTCTGAGTCCCGGGACTAGCCCCACCGAGCGCGAGCAGTACTTC. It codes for CASSLSPGTSPTEREQYF.

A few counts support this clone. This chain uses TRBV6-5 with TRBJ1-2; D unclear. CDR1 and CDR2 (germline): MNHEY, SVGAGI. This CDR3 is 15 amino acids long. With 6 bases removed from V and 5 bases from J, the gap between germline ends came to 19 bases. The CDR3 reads CASSKTFGVLYGYTF. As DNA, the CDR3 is TGTGCCAGCAGCAAAACCTTTGGGGTTTTGTATGGCTACACCTTC.

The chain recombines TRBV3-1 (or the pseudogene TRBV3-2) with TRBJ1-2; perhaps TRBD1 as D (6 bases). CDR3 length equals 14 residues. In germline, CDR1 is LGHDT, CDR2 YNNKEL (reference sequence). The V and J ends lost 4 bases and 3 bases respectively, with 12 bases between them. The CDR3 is CASSRRNRDYGYTF. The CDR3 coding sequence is TGTGCCAGCAGCCGCAGAAACAGGGACTATGGCTACACCTTC.

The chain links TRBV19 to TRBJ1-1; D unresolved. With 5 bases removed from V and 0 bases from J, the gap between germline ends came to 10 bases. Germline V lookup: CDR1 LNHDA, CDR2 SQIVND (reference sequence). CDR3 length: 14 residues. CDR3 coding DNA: TGTGCCAGTAGTGGGCCGAACTTGAACACTGAAGCTTTCTTT. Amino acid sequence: CASSGPNLNTEAFF.